The 32 T cell receptor beta chains given below trace back to one sample, sequenced in a study of Ad26.COV2.S vaccination and SARS-CoV-2 variants (dated by TCRdb to the early 2020s). The treatment or condition label for this specimen denotes: over 15 received Ad26.COV2.S at low or high dose, single or two shots; about 5 received placebo; per-sample allocation not given. For vaccine and placebo recipients, the sequenced repertoires came from samples collected on day 63 after the first injection. The library was built by means of the immunoSEQ multiplex PCR assay. Entries here come from immuneACCESS through TCRdb and include only in-frame sequences with V and J called. Some clones fail to appear in such tables; in the studies checked, an unresolved V gene covers under half of the shortfall, and the cause of the remainder is unknown. The sample records more than 300,000 clones, more than 85% of which are singletons. The ten largest clones capture approximately 5% of the sample.

This sample comprised peripheral blood, obtained in a trial of Ad26.COV2.S vaccine versus placebo. The origin of the receptors is a person aged 18-65 years who received the Ad26.COV2.S COVID-19 vaccine or a placebo.

The gene calls are TRBV19 and TRBJ2-1; 11 bases align to TRBD2. CDR3 length: 17 amino acids. CDR1 LNHDA and CDR2 SQIVND come from the germline V gene (reference sequence). The junction had 8 bases not matched to a gene; V was cut back by 4 bases and J by 3 bases. The CDR3 region has the DNA TGTGCCAGTAGTAGGGGGGGACTAGCGGATTTCTACAATGAGCAGTTCTTC. As protein: CASSRGGLADFYNEQFF.

The rearrangement uses TRBV7-8 and TRBJ1-2, with 11 bases identical to TRBD1. V lost 5 bases and J lost 4; bases outside the gene matches: 6. Germline V CDR1 and CDR2: SGHVS, FQNEAQ. The CDR3 extends over 15 amino acids. The DNA of the CDR3 is TGTGCCAGCAGCCTGGGACAGGGGGTTGCCTATGGCTACACCTTC. Its protein product is CASSLGQGVAYGYTF. Based on the CDR3 plus reference TRBV7-8 and TRBJ1-2, the full variable domain is GAGVSQSPRYKVAKRGQDVALRCDPISGHVSLFWYQQALGQGPEFLTYFQNEAQLDKSGLPSDRFFAERPEGSVSTLKIQRTQQEDSAVYLCASSLGQGVAYGYTFGSGTRLTVV.

This clone was counted many times. The chain is built from TRBV6-1 and TRBJ1-6; D not certain. Trimming took off 2 bases at V and 4 bases at J, with 12 bases between the two ends. The CDR3 is 16 amino acids. Germline V gene sequence: CDR1 MNHNS, CDR2 SASEGT. For the CDR3, the DNA is TGTGCCAGCAGTGAATCGGGGATCCTATATAATTCACCCCTCCACTTT. This codes for CASSESGILYNSPLHF.

The rearrangement uses TRBV10-3 and TRBJ1-5; D unresolved. CDR3 length equals 13 residues. Germline values: CDR1 ENHRY, CDR2 SYGVKD. Trimming took off 3 bases at V and 6 bases at J, with 9 bases between the two ends. The CDR3 loop reads CAISDQRGQPQHF. The CDR3, as DNA: TGTGCCATCAGTGATCAGCGGGGTCAGCCCCAGCATTTT.

The CDR3 DNA is TGTGCCAGCAGTTTAATTCAGACTGAAAAACTGTTTTTT. As protein: CASSLIQTEKLFF. The V and J genes are TRBV28 and TRBJ1-4, with unresolved D. Germline V gene data show CDR1 as MDHEN and CDR2 as SYDVKM. Trimming removed 2 bases at V and 7 bases at J, with 8 bases between. This CDR3 contains 13 residues.

The rearrangement links TRBV6-5 to TRBJ1-2, with 9 bases lining up with TRBD1. Trimming cost V 5 bases and J 4 bases; bases outside gene matches: 8. CDR3 length equals 15 residues. The germline gives CDR1 MNHEY, CDR2 SVGAGI. This CDR3 is CASSNAPGQGYGYTF. As DNA, the CDR3 is TGTGCCAGCAGTAATGCCCCGGGACAGGGCTATGGCTACACCTTC.

The chain combines TRBV7-9 with TRBJ2-3; D gene ambiguous. The CDR3 consists of 12 residues. Trimming left V 5 bases short and J 5 bases short, with 8 bases between. Germline CDR1 and CDR2: SEHNR and FQNEAQ (reference sequence). CDR3 residues: CASSLGLDTQYF. The CDR3 bases are TGTGCCAGCAGCCTCGGCTTAGATACGCAGTATTTT. Using reference TRBV7-9 and TRBJ2-3 for the parts outside the CDR3, the full variable domain is DTGVSQNPRHKITKRGQNVTFRCDPISEHNRLYWYRQTLGQGPEFLTYFQNEAQLEKSRLLSDRFSAERPKGSFSTLEIQRTEQGDSAMYLCASSLGLDTQYFGPGTRLTVL.

This clone was observed a handful of times. This chain uses TRBV27 with TRBJ2-7, with D hard to call. The length of the CDR3 is 16 residues. With 5 bases removed from V and 2 bases from J, the gap between germline ends came to 19 bases. Per germline, CDR1 MNHEY and CDR2 SMNVEV (reference sequence). The CDR3, as DNA: TGTGCCAGCAGTCGACTCAGACCAACGCGAACCTACGAGCAGTACTTC. As protein: CASSRLRPTRTYEQYF.

This clone was seen just once. This sequence joins TRBV7-2 and TRBJ1-2; 7 bases are a match to TRBD1. Per germline, CDR1 SGHTA and CDR2 FQGNSA. J was trimmed by 4 bases and V by 1 base; bases with no gene match: 6. The CDR3 totals 15 residues. CDR3 in DNA: TGTGCCAGCAGCTTAGGACAGGGTGGTGGCTATGGCTACACCTTC. Its translation is CASSLGQGGGYGYTF.

V is TRBV5-1 and J is TRBJ2-1, with 7 bases matching TRBD2. Germline-derived CDR1 and CDR2 are SGHRS and YFSETQ. This CDR3 has 14 residues. The V and J ends lost 1 base and 7 bases, in that order; junction bases with no gene match: 5. The CDR3 DNA sequence: TGCGCCAGCAGCTTGACCGGGACTACAAATGAGCAGTTCTTC. It translates to CASSLTGTTNEQFF.

This chain's CDR3 is CASSHSDRYGYTF. CDR3 DNA: TGTGCCAGCAGCCATTCGGACAGATATGGCTACACCTTC. The chain employs TRBV3-1 (or the pseudogene TRBV3-2) and TRBJ1-2; weak D call: TRBD1 (6 bases). The V end was cut by 3 bases, the J end by 5 bases, with 10 bases between. Germline loops: CDR1 LGHDT, CDR2 YNNKEL (reference sequence). There are 13 residues in the CDR3.

This chain uses TRBV30 with TRBJ1-5, with D perhaps TRBD1 (5 bases). The CDR3 runs to 13 residues. Per germline, CDR1 GTSNPN and CDR2 SVGIG (reference sequence). Trimming pared 2 bases from V and 7 bases from J, leaving 12 bases between. CDR3 sequence: CAWSSGASQPQHF. The CDR3 DNA follows: TGTGCCTGGAGTTCCGGGGCGAGCCAGCCCCAGCATTTT. Based on the CDR3 plus reference TRBV30 and TRBJ1-5, the full variable domain is SQTIHQWPATLVQPVGSPLSLECTVEGTSNPNLYWYRQAAGRGLQLLFYSVGIGQISSEVPQNLSASRPQDRQFILSSKKLLLSDSGFYLCAWSSGASQPQHFGDGTRLSIL.

V gene TRBV11-2 combines with J gene TRBJ2-7; 10 bases are a match to TRBD1. The CDR3 is 13 residues long. CDR1 and CDR2 from the germline V gene are SGHAT and FQNNGV. V gave up 4 bases and J gave up 4 bases; unmatched junction bases: 1. CDR3 DNA: TGTGCCAGCAGCTGGGACAGGGGTTACGAGCAGTACTTC. This sequence encodes CASSWDRGYEQYF.

The chain combines TRBV7-3 with TRBJ2-1; no clear D. The CDR3 covers 14 residues. The V end was cut by 2 bases, the J end by 8 bases, with 13 bases between. Germline lookup yields CDR1 SGHTA and CDR2 FQGTGA. The CDR3: CASSLDPRSDEQFF. CDR3 bases: TGTGCCAGCAGCTTAGACCCCCGGTCCGATGAGCAGTTCTTC.

The rearrangement links TRBV12-3 or TRBV12-4 to TRBJ1-4, with D possibly TRBD1 on 6 matching bases. The CDR3 contains 13 residues. The V end lost 6 bases, the J end lost 8 bases, and 13 bases lay between the germline ends. The CDR3 protein is CASSQQDREKLFF. In DNA, the CDR3 is TGTGCCAGCAGCCAACAGGACAGAGAAAAACTGTTTTTT.

The chain carries TRBV3-1 (or the pseudogene TRBV3-2) and TRBJ2-1, with 8 bases matching TRBD1. Germline V CDR1 and CDR2: LGHDT, YNNKEL (reference sequence). This CDR3 has 17 residues. V was clipped by 1 base and J by 7 bases; unmatched bases: 12. CDR3 nucleotides: TGTGCCAGCAGCCAAGTAAGAAGGAGACAGGGGTCAAATGAGCAGTTCTTC. As protein: CASSQVRRRQGSNEQFF.

This chain joins TRBV15 and TRBJ2-1, with 9 nucleotides matching TRBD1. V shed 1 base and J 7 bases; nucleotides not matched to a gene: 8. From germline, CDR1 is LNHNV and CDR2 YYDKDF (reference sequence). The CDR3 runs 16 residues. The chain's CDR3 is CATSRATGTGSNEQFF. The CDR3 DNA reads TGTGCCACCAGCAGAGCAACCGGGACAGGGTCGAATGAGCAGTTCTTC.

The chain couples TRBV4-3 to TRBJ2-1; D is possibly TRBD1 (7 bases). Germline V gives CDR1 LGHNA, CDR2 YSLEER. V was trimmed by 4 bases and J by 9 bases, leaving 19 bases between them. This CDR3 has 15 residues. The chain's CDR3 is CASSLRQGGPVEQFF. The DNA for the CDR3 is TGCGCCAGCAGCCTCAGACAGGGAGGTCCAGTTGAGCAGTTCTTC.

The chain uses TRBV5-1 and TRBJ2-6; maybe TRBD2 (5 bases). This CDR3 is 18 amino acids long. Germline V CDR1 and CDR2: SGHRS, YFSETQ. V lost 4 bases to trimming and J lost 0 bases, with 17 bases between them. The CDR3 reads CASSAGGLTSSGANVLTF. The DNA of the CDR3 is TGCGCCAGCAGCGCAGGCGGACTCACGAGCTCTGGGGCCAACGTCCTGACTTTC.

The chain uses TRBV15 and TRBJ2-5; a weak D match, TRBD2 (5 bases). The CDR3 loop spans 17 amino acids. Between the trimmed V and J ends, which lost 0 bases and 2 bases, there was a span of 16 bases. Germline lookup yields CDR1 LNHNV and CDR2 YYDKDF (reference sequence). CDR3 amino acids: CATSRDVRRTFQETQYF. The CDR3 region has the DNA TGTGCCACCAGCAGAGATGTTCGCAGGACTTTTCAAGAGACCCAGTACTTC.

This clone appeared once. This chain links TRBV15 with TRBJ2-1; 9 nucleotides match TRBD2. Looked up from germline, CDR1 is LNHNV and CDR2 is YYDKDF (reference sequence). The V gene end was trimmed by 0 bases and the J gene end by 8 bases; junction bases not matched to a gene: 5. The CDR3 runs to 15 residues. The CDR3 DNA sequence: TGTGCCACCAGCAGAGAAGCTAGCGGGGTTTATGAGCAGTTCTTC. Its protein product is CATSREASGVYEQFF.

The rearrangement uses TRBV4-2 and TRBJ2-1; 10 bases map to TRBD2. With 0 bases clipped from V and 6 bases from J, the junction kept 5 bases outside the gene matches. Germline V gene lookup returns CDR1 LGHNA and CDR2 YNFKEQ. The CDR3 covers 16 residues. CDR3 nucleotides: TGTGCCAGCAGCCAAGATCCAGCGGGGGGGCTCAATGAGCAGTTCTTC. This gives the protein CASSQDPAGGLNEQFF.

The chain links TRBV6-1 to TRBJ2-7, with 9 bases aligning to TRBD2. Trimming took 1 base from V and 0 from J; bases not matched to a gene: 1. The length of the CDR3 is 15 residues. Germline V gene data show CDR1 as MNHNS and CDR2 as SASEGT. CDR3 nucleotide sequence: TGTGCCAGCAGTGAAGGACTAGCGGCCTCCTACGAGCAGTACTTC. This codes for CASSEGLAASYEQYF.

The V call is TRBV7-2, the J call TRBJ2-7, with TRBD2 matching over 8 bases. CDR1 is SGHTA and CDR2 is FQGNSA in the germline V gene. The J segment lost 3 bases and the V segment lost 5 bases, leaving 9 bases of the junction unmatched. The CDR3 is made up of 15 amino acids. The CDR3 nucleotides are TGTGCCAGCAGCGTGTCCGGGACTAGTCTCTACGAGCAGTACTTC. Translated: CASSVSGTSLYEQYF.

V is TRBV28 and J is TRBJ2-7; 7 bases map to TRBD1. CDR3 size: 15 residues. Germline values: CDR1 MDHEN, CDR2 SYDVKM. V lost 5 bases and J lost 3; bases outside the gene matches: 10. The CDR3 bases are TGTGCCAGCAGTACTCCGACAGGGTCTGACTACGAGCAGTACTTC. This translates into CASSTPTGSDYEQYF. Looking up the rest from reference TRBV28 and TRBJ2-7 gives the full variable domain: DVKVTQSSRYLVKRTGEKVFLECVQDMDHENMFWYRQDPGLGLRLIYFSYDVKMKEKGDIPEGYSVSREKKERFSLILESASTNQTSMYLCASSTPTGSDYEQYFGPGTRLTVT.

The V and J genes are TRBV6-5 and TRBJ2-7; D ambiguous. Germline-derived CDR1 and CDR2 are MNHEY and SVGAGI. The CDR3 sequence is 14 residues long. The V gene lost 3 bases and the J gene lost 3 bases, with 12 bases spanning the gap. The CDR3: CASSYSERDYEQYF. The DNA of the CDR3 is TGTGCCAGCAGTTATTCAGAAAGGGACTACGAGCAGTACTTC.

V usage is TRBV7-8 and J usage is TRBJ1-2; no clear D. Germline CDR1 reads SGHVS; CDR2 reads FQNEAQ. The CDR3 loop spans 15 amino acids. V gave up 1 base and J gave up 0 bases, with 9 bases separating them. In DNA form, the CDR3 reads TGTGCCAGCAGCTTAGAAGCCAGCCCTAACTATGGCTACACCTTC. Translation: CASSLEASPNYGYTF.

This rearrangement joins TRBV6-5 to TRBJ1-1; 7 positions agree with TRBD1. The CDR3 sequence is 14 residues long. V lost 2 bases and J lost 3; bases outside the gene matches: 3. Germline V gives CDR1 MNHEY, CDR2 SVGAGI. The CDR3 DNA reads as TGTGCCAGCAGTTACAGGGGGCGGCACACTGAAGCTTTCTTT. This translates into CASSYRGRHTEAFF.

This clone has more than one count but fewer than ten. The rearrangement joins TRBV4-3 to TRBJ1-6, with unresolved D. Trimming stripped 0 bases from V and 9 bases from J, with 12 bases between. The CDR3 spans 15 residues. Germline V gene sequence: CDR1 LGHNA, CDR2 YSLEER. The CDR3 nucleotides read TGCGCCAGCAGCCAAGAAAGGCGGGAAACTTCACCCCTCCACTTT. Residues: CASSQERRETSPLHF.

The chain joins TRBV7-2 to TRBJ2-5; tentatively, D is TRBD1 (6 bases). Looked up from germline, CDR1 is SGHTA and CDR2 is FQGNSA. Trimming left V 2 bases short and J 5 bases short, with 18 bases between. This CDR3 is built from 16 residues. CDR3 region: CASSLTPGAQGETQYF. The CDR3 nucleotides are TGTGCCAGCAGCTTAACCCCAGGGGCTCAGGGGGAGACCCAGTACTTC.

The rearrangement joins TRBV6-4 to TRBJ1-1; no reliable D call. V lost 11 bases to trimming and J lost 3 bases, with 16 bases between them. Germline CDR1 and CDR2: MRHNA and SNTAGT. This CDR3 region has 13 residues. The CDR3 is CAPQRPRDTEAFF. The CDR3, as DNA: TGTGCCCCTCAGAGGCCCCGTGACACTGAAGCTTTCTTT.

CDR3 amino acids: CASSLGRSTNPNYGYTF. In nucleotides, the CDR3 is TGTGCCAGCAGCTTAGGCCGGTCGACGAATCCTAACTATGGCTACACCTTC. The rearrangement uses TRBV13 and TRBJ1-2, with D uncertain. The CDR3 runs to 17 residues. Trimming pared 0 bases from V and 0 bases from J, leaving 14 bases between. Germline CDR1 PRHDT, CDR2 FYEKMQ (reference sequence). Looking up the rest from reference TRBV13 and TRBJ1-2 gives the full variable domain: AAGVIQSPRHLIKEKRETATLKCYPIPRHDTVYWYQQGPGQDPQFLISFYEKMQSDKGSIPDRFSAQQFSDYHSELNMSSLELGDSALYFCASSLGRSTNPNYGYTFGSGTRLTVV.